This is a list of T cell receptor beta chains from one sample in a study of CD8 T cells in ankylosing spondylitis. TCRdb fed the 5' RACE reads into MiXCR, producing one record per CDR3 protein. The data hold around 230,000 distinct CDR3 sequences, with 8% to 9.5% observed a single time. Source material: blood, either unsorted or a sorted T cell fraction (not recorded which). The receptors stem from a male donor with ankylosing spondylitis or in good health (not recorded which). Each CDR3 is given with its conserved first and last residue. D genes are given only for firm matches. Rows may omit the clone size; those that give it use once, few, many or a size class.

TGCGCCAGCAGCTTGGGACTAGCGGGAGCCAAAGGCTACGAGCAGTACTTC,CASSLGLAGAKGYEQYF,TRBD2,17,many,TRBV5-1,TRBJ2-7
TGTGCCTGGAGTCCCCCGGGCCTACTGACTAACTATGGCTACACCTTC,CAWSPPGLLTNYGYTF,.,16,few,TRBV30,TRBJ1-2
TGTGCCTGGAGTGCCCAGACCAATCAGCCCCAGCATTTT,CAWSAQTNQPQHF,.,13,many,TRBV30,TRBJ1-5
TGTGCCAGCAGTTCGGACAGGGAAAGCAATCAGCCCCAGCATTTT,CASSSDRESNQPQHF,TRBD1,15,many,TRBV12-3/TRBV12-4,TRBJ1-5
TGCAGCATCCGGGACAAGTTGGAGGATGAGCAGTTCTTC,CSIRDKLEDEQFF,.,13,many,TRBV29-1,TRBJ2-1
TGTGCCAGCAGTTATAGTCCCCGAGGGGTGGAGCAGTACTTC,CASSYSPRGVEQYF,.,14,many,TRBV6-5,TRBJ2-7
TGTGCCAGCGCCCCCCGGGCTTTTTCCGAGCAGTACTTC,CASAPRAFSEQYF,.,13,few,TRBV12-3/TRBV12-4,TRBJ2-7
TGCAGTGCTAGCTCACGTCTAGCGGCCTACAATGAGCAGTTCTTC,CSASSRLAAYNEQFF,TRBD2,15,many,TRBV20-1,TRBJ2-1
TGCGCCAGCAGCTTGAATCCCTCGGGAGCGAACACTGAAGCTTTCTTT,CASSLNPSGANTEAFF,.,16,many,TRBV5-1,TRBJ1-1
TGTGCCATCGGAGGGACAGCTCAAGAGACCCAGTACTTC,CAIGGTAQETQYF,.,13,many,TRBV10-3,TRBJ2-5
TGCGCCAGCAGCCAAGATCGGAGTTGGGTGAACACTGAAGCTTTCTTT,CASSQDRSWVNTEAFF,.,16,.,TRBV4-1,TRBJ1-1
TGCAGTGCTAGAGATGACAGGGTATCCTACGAGCAGTACTTC,CSARDDRVSYEQYF,TRBD1,14,many,TRBV20-1,TRBJ2-7
TGCAGTGCTAGAGATACGGGACGGCCGGATAGCAATCAGCCCCAGCATTTT,CSARDTGRPDSNQPQHF,.,17,many,TRBV20-1,TRBJ1-5
TGTGCCATGGGCCCCGGGCCGGCCGGCTCTGAAGCTTTCTTT,CAMGPGPAGSEAFF,.,14,.,TRBV28,TRBJ1-1
TGTGCCAGCAGTGGCCCGGACGGTGAGACCCAGTACTTC,CASSGPDGETQYF,.,13,many,TRBV2,TRBJ2-5
TGTGCCAGCAGTCCGGGACAGGGTGTAAAGCAGTACTTC,CASSPGQGVKQYF,TRBD1,13,many,TRBV12-3/TRBV12-4,TRBJ2-7
TGCGCCAGCAGCCAAGACTCCAGGGGCTATCAGCCCCAGCATTTT,CASSQDSRGYQPQHF,.,15,many,TRBV4-1,TRBJ1-5
TGTGCCAGCAGTTTCCGACTAGCGCCGAGCACAGATACGCAGTATTTT,CASSFRLAPSTDTQYF,TRBD2,16,many,TRBV12-3/TRBV12-4,TRBJ2-3
TGTGCCAGCAGCTTGGGGGGACTAGGGGGTGGCGGCTCCTACGAGCAGTACTTC,CASSLGGLGGGGSYEQYF,TRBD2,18,.,TRBV7-3,TRBJ2-7
TGCGCCAGCAGCTCATATCCAAGGGGTGCAGGGTTGGACACTGAAGCTTTCTTT,CASSSYPRGAGLDTEAFF,.,18,many,TRBV5-1,TRBJ1-1
TGTGCCAGCAGCCTTGCGGGACTAGCGGCCTACGAGCAGTACTTC,CASSLAGLAAYEQYF,TRBD2,15,many,TRBV12-3/TRBV12-4,TRBJ2-7
TGCGCCAGCAGCTTGGGGTTACAAGGCTATGGCTACACCTTC,CASSLGLQGYGYTF,.,14,many,TRBV5-1,TRBJ1-2
TGTGCCAGCCAACCCCTAGTTGGGGGTGACTATGGCTACACCTTC,CASQPLVGGDYGYTF,.,15,few,TRBV5-4,TRBJ1-2
TGTGCCAGCAGCTTGGCTTTTCAGACGAATTCACCCCTCCACTTT,CASSLAFQTNSPLHF,.,15,many,TRBV5-5,TRBJ1-6
TGCAGTGCTAGAGATCTAGGTCTTGTAGGGACTAGCGGGAGGGAAAACATTCAGTACTTC,CSARDLGLVGTSGRENIQYF,TRBD2,20,many,TRBV20-1,TRBJ2-4
TGTGCCATCAGCACAGGCACAGATACGCAGTATTTT,CAISTGTDTQYF,.,12,many,TRBV10-3,TRBJ2-3
TGTGCCTGGAGGGAGTCCTTGAACACCGGGGAGCTGTTTTTT,CAWRESLNTGELFF,.,14,many,TRBV30,TRBJ2-2
TGCAGTGCTAGAGTGAGCACCATGCCCCCCTACGAGCAGTACTTC,CSARVSTMPPYEQYF,.,15,many,TRBV20-1,TRBJ2-7
TGCAGTGCGGGGGGGGGGCGCCCCCCCTACGAGCAGTACTTC,CSAGGGRPPYEQYF,.,14,few,TRBV20-1,TRBJ2-7
TGCGCCAGCAGGGGGACTAGCGGGGACAATGAGCAGTTCTTC,CASRGTSGDNEQFF,TRBD2,14,many,TRBV5-1,TRBJ2-1
TGCAGTGCCCTTGGATGGTCGGGGACCACTGAAGCTTTCTTT,CSALGWSGTTEAFF,.,14,many,TRBV20-1,TRBJ1-1
TGTGCCAGCAGCTTAGGGACAGGGGACCCCGAGCAGTACTTC,CASSLGTGDPEQYF,TRBD1,14,few,TRBV7-9,TRBJ2-7
TGTGCCAGCAGTGAACAGCTAAGCAATCAGCCCCAGCATTTT,CASSEQLSNQPQHF,.,14,.,TRBV2,TRBJ1-5
TGCGCCAGCACCTTGACCGGGACAGGGAAGGCCGAGCAGTACTTC,CASTLTGTGKAEQYF,TRBD1,15,many,TRBV5-1,TRBJ2-7
TGTGCCAGCAGCTCTGGGAGCTTCCCCAGGGAGACCCAGTACTTC,CASSSGSFPRETQYF,.,15,many,TRBV7-2,TRBJ2-5
TGTGCCAGCAGTTTATCGGGGGGTGGGAGCCGGGGTTACCAGCCCCAGCATTTT,CASSLSGGGSRGYQPQHF,.,18,many,TRBV27,TRBJ1-5
TGTGCCAGCAGCTCAGATTGGACAGGGGGGAACTATGGCTACACCTTC,CASSSDWTGGNYGYTF,TRBD1,16,few,TRBV9,TRBJ1-2
TGTGCCATCAGTGAGAAGGGTTCCATCTACGAGCAGTACTTC,CAISEKGSIYEQYF,.,14,many,TRBV10-3,TRBJ2-7
TGTGCCACCAGTGATTCAGGGCATGGTACCACTGAAGCTTTCTTT,CATSDSGHGTTEAFF,.,15,few,TRBV24-1,TRBJ1-1
TGTGCCAGCAGCCTCGCCCGGGGAGGGGGTGAAGCTTTCTTT,CASSLARGGGEAFF,.,14,.,TRBV12-3/TRBV12-4,TRBJ1-1
TGTGCCAGTAAGGGGACAGGGGGCGGCTATAGCAATCAGCCCCAGCATTTT,CASKGTGGGYSNQPQHF,TRBD1,17,many,TRBV19,TRBJ1-5
TGCAGTGCTGGAAAAAATGAGCAGTTCTTC,CSAGKNEQFF,.,10,many,TRBV20-1,TRBJ2-1
TGCGCCAGCAGCTCCTCAACAGGGGTGGGGGAGACCCAGTACTTC,CASSSSTGVGETQYF,TRBD1,15,many,TRBV5-1,TRBJ2-5
TGTGCCACCCGGGACCCCGGGGGCACTGAAGCTTTCTTT,CATRDPGGTEAFF,.,13,many,TRBV10-3,TRBJ1-1
TGTGCCAGCAGCTTAGACGGGGTGGCGAACACTGAAGCTTTCTTT,CASSLDGVANTEAFF,.,15,many,TRBV7-9,TRBJ1-1
TGTGCCAGCACCCTTAGACGGAACACTGAAGCTTTCTTT,CASTLRRNTEAFF,.,13,few,TRBV6-1,TRBJ1-1
TGTGCCAGCAGCTTAGGATCCACGGGCACTGAAGCTTTCTTT,CASSLGSTGTEAFF,.,14,many,TRBV11-1,TRBJ1-1
TGCGCCAGCAGCCCCGGAGGAGGCAACACCGGGGAGCTGTTTTTT,CASSPGGGNTGELFF,.,15,many,TRBV5-1,TRBJ2-2